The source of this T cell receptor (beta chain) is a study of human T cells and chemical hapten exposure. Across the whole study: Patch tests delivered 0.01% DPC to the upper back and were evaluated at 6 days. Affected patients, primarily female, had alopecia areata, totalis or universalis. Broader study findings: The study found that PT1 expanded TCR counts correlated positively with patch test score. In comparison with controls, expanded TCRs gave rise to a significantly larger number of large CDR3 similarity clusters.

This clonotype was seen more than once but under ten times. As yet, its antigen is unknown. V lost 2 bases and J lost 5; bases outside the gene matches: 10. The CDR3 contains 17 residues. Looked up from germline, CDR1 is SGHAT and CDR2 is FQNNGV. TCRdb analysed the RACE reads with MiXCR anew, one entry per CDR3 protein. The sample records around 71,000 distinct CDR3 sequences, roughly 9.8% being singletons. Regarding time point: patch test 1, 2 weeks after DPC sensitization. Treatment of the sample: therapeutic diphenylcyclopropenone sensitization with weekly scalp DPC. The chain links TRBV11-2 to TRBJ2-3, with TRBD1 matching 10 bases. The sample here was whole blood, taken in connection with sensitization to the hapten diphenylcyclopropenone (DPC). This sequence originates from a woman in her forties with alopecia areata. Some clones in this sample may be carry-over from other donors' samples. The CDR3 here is CASSLPRGTGELDTQYF. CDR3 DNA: TGTGCCAGCAGCTTACCGCGGGGGACAGGGGAGCTAGATACGCAGTATTTT.